This T cell receptor beta chain was documented in a study of early T cells in non-severe SARS-CoV-2 infection. As for the study in general: From unsorted whole blood, bulk RNA was sequenced, and the chains remained unpaired.

Separate cDNA molecules each had unique molecular identifiers attached to them. Using its own MiXCR run on the 5' RACE reads, TCRdb lists one record per CDR3 protein. This table holds some 52,000 distinct CDR3 sequences, around 8% found once. This clonotype was observed a handful of times. The receptor's source is an adult who was a healthcare worker with PCR-confirmed SARS-CoV-2 infection or an uninfected control (not recorded which). Sequenced material: whole blood.

This chain's CDR3 is CASSPRTSWVNEQFF. For the CDR3, the DNA is TGTGCCAGCAGCCCTAGGACTAGCTGGGTCAATGAGCAGTTCTTC. This sequence joins TRBV9 and TRBJ2-1; 8 bases agree with TRBD2. Trimming cost V 4 bases and J 6 bases; bases outside gene matches: 9. There are 15 residues in the CDR3. Per the germline V gene, CDR1 is SGDLS and CDR2 is YYNGEE.